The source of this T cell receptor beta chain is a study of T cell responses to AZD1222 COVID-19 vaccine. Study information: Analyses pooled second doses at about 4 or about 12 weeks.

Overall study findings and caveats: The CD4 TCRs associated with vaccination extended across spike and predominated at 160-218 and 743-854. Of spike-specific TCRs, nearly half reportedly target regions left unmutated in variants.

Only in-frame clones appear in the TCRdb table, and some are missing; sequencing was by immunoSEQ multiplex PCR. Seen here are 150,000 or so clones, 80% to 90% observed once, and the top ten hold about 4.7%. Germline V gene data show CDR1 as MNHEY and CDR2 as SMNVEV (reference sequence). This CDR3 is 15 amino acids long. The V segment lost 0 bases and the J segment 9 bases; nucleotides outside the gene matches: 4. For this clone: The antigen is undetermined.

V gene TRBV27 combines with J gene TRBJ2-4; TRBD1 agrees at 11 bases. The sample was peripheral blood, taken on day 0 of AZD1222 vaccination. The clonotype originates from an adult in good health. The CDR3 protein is CASSLSGGTGGIQYF. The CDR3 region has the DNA TGTGCCAGCAGTTTATCGGGAGGGACAGGGGGCATTCAGTACTTC.